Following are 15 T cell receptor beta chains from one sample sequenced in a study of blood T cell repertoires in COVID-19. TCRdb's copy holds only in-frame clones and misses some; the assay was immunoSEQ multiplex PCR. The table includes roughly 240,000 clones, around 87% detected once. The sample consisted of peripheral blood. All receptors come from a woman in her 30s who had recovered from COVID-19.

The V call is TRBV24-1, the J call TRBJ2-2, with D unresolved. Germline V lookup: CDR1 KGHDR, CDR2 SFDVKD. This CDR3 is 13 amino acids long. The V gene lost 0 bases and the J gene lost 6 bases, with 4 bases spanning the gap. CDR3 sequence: CATSDLYSGELFF. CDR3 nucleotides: TGTGCCACCAGTGATTTGTACTCCGGGGAGCTGTTTTTT.

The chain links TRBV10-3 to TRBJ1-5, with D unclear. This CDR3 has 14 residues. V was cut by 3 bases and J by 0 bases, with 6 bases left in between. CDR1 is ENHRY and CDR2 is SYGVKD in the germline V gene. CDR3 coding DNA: TGTGCCATCAGTGAAACAGATAGCAATCAGCCCCAGCATTTT. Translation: CAISETDSNQPQHF.

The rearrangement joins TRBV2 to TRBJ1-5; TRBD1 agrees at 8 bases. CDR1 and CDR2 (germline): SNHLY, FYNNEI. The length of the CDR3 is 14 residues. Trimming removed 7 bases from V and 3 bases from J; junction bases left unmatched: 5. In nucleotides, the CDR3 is TGTGCCAGCAATGGACAGGGTTACAATCAGCCCCAGCATTTT. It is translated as CASNGQGYNQPQHF.

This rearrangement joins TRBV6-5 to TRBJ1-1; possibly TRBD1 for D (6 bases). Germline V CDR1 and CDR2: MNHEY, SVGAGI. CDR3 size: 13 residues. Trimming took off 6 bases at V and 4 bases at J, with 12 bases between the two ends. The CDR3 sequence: CASRSRGPTEAFF. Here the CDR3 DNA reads TGTGCCAGCAGGAGCAGGGGCCCCACTGAAGCTTTCTTT.

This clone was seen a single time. CDR3 region: CATRGNRDSEYNEQFF. CDR3 nucleotides: TGTGCCACCAGGGGAAACCGGGACTCCGAATACAATGAGCAGTTCTTC. The V and J genes are TRBV24-1 and TRBJ2-1, with a tentative D call TRBD2 (6 bases). Trimming removed 7 bases at V and 4 bases at J, with 19 bases between. The germline V gene encodes CDR1 KGHDR and CDR2 SFDVKD. This CDR3 is built from 16 residues.

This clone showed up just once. The CDR3 region has the DNA TGTGCCACCAGCAGAGCTATCCAAGCCGAGACCCAGTACTTC. Translation: CATSRAIQAETQYF. This chain links TRBV15 with TRBJ2-5; no firm D call. Germline loops: CDR1 LNHNV, CDR2 YYDKDF (reference sequence). Trimming removed 1 base from V and 5 bases from J, with 11 bases in between. The CDR3 runs to 14 residues.

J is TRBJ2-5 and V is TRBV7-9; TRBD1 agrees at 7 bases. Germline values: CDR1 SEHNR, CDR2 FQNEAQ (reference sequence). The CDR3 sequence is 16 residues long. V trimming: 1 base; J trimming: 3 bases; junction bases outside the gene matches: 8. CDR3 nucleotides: TGTGCCAGCAGCTTAGTTGGGGCAGGGGGAGAAGAGACCCAGTACTTC. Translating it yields CASSLVGAGGEETQYF.

The CDR3 DNA is TGTGCCAGTAGCAGACAGGGTGCCGTAGAGACCCAGTACTTC. Amino acid sequence: CASSRQGAVETQYF. The J gene is TRBJ2-5, the V gene TRBV19; 7 nucleotides align to TRBD1. Germline CDR1 LNHDA, CDR2 SQIVND (reference sequence). The CDR3 is 14 residues long. V shed 6 bases, J shed 4 bases, and the junction held 8 bases outside the gene matches.

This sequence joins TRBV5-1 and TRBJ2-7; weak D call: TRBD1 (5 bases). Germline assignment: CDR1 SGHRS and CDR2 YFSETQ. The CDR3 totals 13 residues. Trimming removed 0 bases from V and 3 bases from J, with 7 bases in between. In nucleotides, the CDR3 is TGCGCCAGCAGCTTGGGGACAAACTACGAGCAGTACTTC. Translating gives CASSLGTNYEQYF.

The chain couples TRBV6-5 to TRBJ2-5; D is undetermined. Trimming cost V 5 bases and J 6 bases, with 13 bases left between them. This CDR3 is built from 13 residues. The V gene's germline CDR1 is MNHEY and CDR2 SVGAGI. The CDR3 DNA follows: TGTGCCAGCAGTCCCGAGGCCGCAAAGACCCAGTACTTC. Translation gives CASSPEAAKTQYF.

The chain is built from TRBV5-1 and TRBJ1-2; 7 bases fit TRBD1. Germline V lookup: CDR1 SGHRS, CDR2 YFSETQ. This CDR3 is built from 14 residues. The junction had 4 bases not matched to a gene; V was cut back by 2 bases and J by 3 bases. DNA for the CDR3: TGCGCCAGCAGCTTCTCAACAGGGGACTATGGCTACACCTTC. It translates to CASSFSTGDYGYTF. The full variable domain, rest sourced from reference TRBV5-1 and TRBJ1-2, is KAGVTQTPRYLIKTRGQQVTLSCSPISGHRSVSWYQQTPGQGLQFLFEYFSETQRNKGNFPGRFSGRQFSNSRSEMNVSTLELGDSALYLCASSFSTGDYGYTFGSGTRLTVV.

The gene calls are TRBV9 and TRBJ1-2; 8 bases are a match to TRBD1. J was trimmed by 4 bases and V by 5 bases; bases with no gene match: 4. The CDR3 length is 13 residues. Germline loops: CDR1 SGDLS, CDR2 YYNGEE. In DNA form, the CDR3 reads TGTGCCAGCAGTCTGACAGGGGCCTATGGCTACACCTTC. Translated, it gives CASSLTGAYGYTF.

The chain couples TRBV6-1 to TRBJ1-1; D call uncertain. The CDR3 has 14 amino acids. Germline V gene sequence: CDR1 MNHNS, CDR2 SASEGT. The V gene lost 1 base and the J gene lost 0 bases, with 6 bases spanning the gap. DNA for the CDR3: TGTGCCAGCAGTGAAGGACTCCTGAACACTGAAGCTTTCTTT. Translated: CASSEGLLNTEAFF.

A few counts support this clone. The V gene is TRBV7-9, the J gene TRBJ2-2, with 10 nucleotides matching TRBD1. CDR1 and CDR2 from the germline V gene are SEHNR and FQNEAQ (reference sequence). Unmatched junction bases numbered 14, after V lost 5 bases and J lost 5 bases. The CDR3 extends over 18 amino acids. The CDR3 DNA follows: TGTGCCAGCAGCCCCACCACACGGGACAGGGGCTATACCGGGGAGCTGTTTTTT. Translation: CASSPTTRDRGYTGELFF. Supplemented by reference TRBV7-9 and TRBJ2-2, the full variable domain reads DTGVSQNPRHKITKRGQNVTFRCDPISEHNRLYWYRQTLGQGPEFLTYFQNEAQLEKSRLLSDRFSAERPKGSFSTLEIQRTEQGDSAMYLCASSPTTRDRGYTGELFFGEGSRLTVL.

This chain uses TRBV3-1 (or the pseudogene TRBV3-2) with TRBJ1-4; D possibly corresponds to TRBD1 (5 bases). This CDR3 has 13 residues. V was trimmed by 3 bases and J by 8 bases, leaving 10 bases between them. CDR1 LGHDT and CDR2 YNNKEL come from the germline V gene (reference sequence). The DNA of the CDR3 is TGTGCCAGCAGCCACCGGGAGGGGGAAAAACTGTTTTTT. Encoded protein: CASSHREGEKLFF.